A selection of T cell receptor beta chains follows, all from one sample in a study of blood T cell repertoires in COVID-19. Using immunoSEQ multiplex PCR, the repertoire was profiled, and TCRdb retains in-frame clones only, with some absent. Of about 100,000 clones in the sample, over 75% were seen once. Sequenced input: peripheral blood. Receptor source: a man in his 60s with acute or convalescent COVID-19. Both conserved end residues are part of each CDR3. The D gene is left open where the match is weak. Some rows have no size entry. The others give once, few or many, or a class for an expanded clone.

abundance,j_gene,v_gene,d_gene,CDR3nt,CDR3aa
NA,TRBJ1-2,TRBV5-4,TRBD1,TGTGCCAGCAGCATTACAGGGGCCTCATATGGCTACACCTTC,CASSITGASYGYTF
NA,TRBJ1-1,TRBV19,TRBD1,TGTGCCAGTAGTGCCGACAGGGATAGTAAAAAAGCTTTCTTT,CASSADRDSKKAFF
few,TRBJ2-3,TRBV4-1,TRBD2,TGCGCCAGCAGCCAAGACCCAGCGGGGTTTGCAGATACGCAGTATTTT,CASSQDPAGFADTQYF
NA,TRBJ2-5,TRBV7-3,TRBD1,TGTGCCAGCAGCAACAGGGGGCAGACCCAGTACTTC,CASSNRGQTQYF
few,TRBJ1-5,TRBV7-9,TRBD1,TGTGCCAGCAGCCAGGGGGAGTTCCAGCCCCAGCATTTT,CASSQGEFQPQHF
NA,TRBJ2-7,TRBV4-1,NA,TGCGCCAGCAGCCAAGATTTTATTAACTTGCCATACTACGAGCAGTACTTC,CASSQDFINLPYYEQYF
once,TRBJ2-1,TRBV14,TRBD2,TGTGCCAGCAGCCAAGACGATCTAGCGGGGAACAATGAGCAGTTCTTC,CASSQDDLAGNNEQFF
NA,TRBJ2-2,TRBV11-3,TRBD1,TGTGCCAGCAGAAAAGACAGGGGGGTTAACACCGGGGAGCTGTTTTTT,CASRKDRGVNTGELFF
NA,TRBJ1-1,TRBV5-1,NA,TGCGCCAGCAGCCATTATACTACGAACACTGAAGCTTTCTTT,CASSHYTTNTEAFF
NA,TRBJ1-3,TRBV28,TRBD1,TGTGCCAGCAGTCCGACAGGGTACACGGTTGGAAACACCATATATTTT,CASSPTGYTVGNTIYF
NA,TRBJ2-7,TRBV4-1,TRBD2,TGCGCCAGCAGCCAGGGGGGGTCCGTCTACGAGCAGTACTTC,CASSQGGSVYEQYF
NA,TRBJ2-5,TRBV10-3,TRBD1,TGTGCCGCCCGGACAGGTTCTGGCCAAGAGACCCAGTACTTC,CAARTGSGQETQYF
once,TRBJ1-5,TRBV30,NA,TGTGCCTGGAGTGTACGGGGGGCAGGCAATCAGCCCCAGCATTTT,CAWSVRGAGNQPQHF
NA,TRBJ2-1,TRBV13,TRBD1,TGTGCCAGCAGCCTGGGACAGGGGCAAGGTCAGTTCTTC,CASSLGQGQGQFF
NA,TRBJ1-1,TRBV19,NA,TGTGCCAGTAGTACTGGACAGATTTGGACGAACACTGAAGCTTTCTTT,CASSTGQIWTNTEAFF
NA,TRBJ1-2,TRBV2,TRBD1,TGTGCCAGCACCCCGACAGGGGCCCGGAGGGGGGGCTACACCTTC,CASTPTGARRGGYTF
NA,TRBJ2-2,TRBV5-1,TRBD1,TGCGCCAGCAGCAAGACAGGGCTAGCCGGGGAGCTGTTTTTT,CASSKTGLAGELFF
NA,TRBJ1-1,TRBV18,TRBD1,TGTGCCAGCTCACCGGGACAGGGGGCTGAAGCTTTCTTT,CASSPGQGAEAFF
NA,TRBJ1-4,TRBV10-1,NA,TGCGCCAGCAGTGAGTCCTCAGTTAATGAAAAACTGTTTTTT,CASSESSVNEKLFF
NA,TRBJ2-3,TRBV3-1/TRBV3-2,NA,TGTGCCAGCAGCCTTCCCTGGGCCGGAGATACGCAGTATTTT,CASSLPWAGDTQYF
NA,TRBJ1-3,TRBV10-3,TRBD1,TGTGCCATCAGTCCCAGGGGGTCCGGAAACACCATATATTTT,CAISPRGSGNTIYF
once,TRBJ2-3,TRBV5-6,TRBD2,TGTGCCAGCAGCCTCTATGGGACTAGCGGGAGTACAGATACGCAGTATTTT,CASSLYGTSGSTDTQYF
NA,TRBJ2-2,TRBV10-3,NA,TGTGCCATCAGTGAGTCGACTCGCGGTCAGGGTGTTGGGACCGGGGAGCTGTTTTTT,CAISESTRGQGVGTGELFF